These T cell receptor beta chains were read from a single sample in a study of blood T cells in healthy people across ages. TCRdb redid the calling of the 5' RACE reads with MiXCR, one entry per CDR3 protein. Among about 1.8 million distinct CDR3 sequences listed, 49% were seen once. Source material: blood. Receptors originate from a woman in her 40s in good health. CDR3s include the opening cysteine and the closing phenylalanine or tryptophan. The order of the fields is J gene, V gene, clone size, D gene, CDR3 protein, CDR3 DNA. The D gene is left open where the match is weak. Rows may omit the clone size; those that give it use once, few, many or a size class.

TRBJ1-1 | TRBV6-5 | few | - | CASSLFEGRMAFF | TGTGCCAGCAGCCTCTTCGAGGGGAGGATGGCTTTCTTT
TRBJ2-2 | TRBV5-1 | - | - | CASSMGSNTGELFF | TGCGCCAGCAGTATGGGGTCGAACACCGGGGAGCTGTTTTTT
TRBJ2-5 | TRBV20-1 | - | - | CSAMTGGFQETQYF | TGCAGTGCGATGACGGGGGGCTTCCAAGAGACCCAGTACTTC
TRBJ2-1 | TRBV4-1 | - | - | CASRADSYNEQFF | TGCGCCAGCAGGGCGGACTCTTACAATGAGCAGTTCTTC
TRBJ2-7 | TRBV25-1 | - | TRBD1 | CASSESPGGPSYNEQYF | TGTGCCAGCAGTGAATCCCCAGGGGGTCCTTCCTACAATGAGCAGTACTTC
TRBJ2-7 | TRBV10-3 | - | TRBD1 | CAISAGQGASYEQYF | TGTGCCATCAGTGCGGGACAGGGGGCTTCCTACGAGCAGTACTTC
TRBJ1-5 | TRBV5-5 | - | TRBD1 | CASSEQTGVNQPQHF | TGTGCCAGCAGCGAGCAGACAGGGGTAAATCAGCCCCAGCATTTT
TRBJ2-5 | TRBV7-3 | - | TRBD2 | CASSWTAGAQETQYF | TGTGCCAGCAGCTGGACAGCGGGGGCGCAAGAGACCCAGTACTTC
TRBJ2-2 | TRBV3-1 | - | - | CASIQTGIGELFF | TGTGCCAGCATCCAAACAGGGATCGGGGAGCTGTTTTTT
TRBJ2-7 | TRBV6-2/TRBV6-3 | few | TRBD2 | CASVDGGIAYEQYF | TGTGCCAGCGTAGACGGGGGGATCGCGTACGAGCAGTACTTC
TRBJ1-1 | TRBV21-1 | - | - | CASSLPGTRLNTEAFF | TGTGCCAGCAGCCTCCCTGGGACACGTCTGAACACTGAAGCTTTCTTT
TRBJ2-5 | TRBV2 | - | - | CASSARQTNEQYF | TGTGCCAGCAGTGCCCGACAGACCAATGAGCAGTACTTC
TRBJ1-2 | TRBV20-1 | - | TRBD1 | CSAGGQGESGYTF | TGCAGTGCTGGAGGACAGGGAGAATCTGGCTACACCTTC
TRBJ1-6 | TRBV7-2 | - | - | CASSFRDVSSYNSPLHF | TGTGCCAGCAGCTTCCGGGACGTAAGCTCCTATAATTCACCCCTCCACTTT
TRBJ2-7 | TRBV12-3/TRBV12-4 | - | TRBD1 | CASSARDRRNEQYF | TGTGCCAGCAGTGCCCGGGACAGGAGGAACGAGCAGTACTTC
TRBJ1-2 | TRBV6-4 | few | - | CASRHRGRRGEGYTF | TGTGCCAGCAGACACCGGGGCCGGCGTGGGGAAGGCTACACCTTC
TRBJ2-7 | TRBV28 | few | - | CASSPTGLLGYF | TGTGCCAGCAGTCCCACGGGACTTCTGGGGTACTTC
TRBJ2-3 | TRBV10-3 | - | - | CAISKWGLDTQYF | TGTGCCATCAGTAAGTGGGGATTAGATACGCAGTATTTT
TRBJ2-5 | TRBV20-1 | - | TRBD1 | CSAPGTGGRETQYF | TGCAGTGCACCGGGGACAGGAGGGCGGGAGACCCAGTACTTC
TRBJ1-1 | TRBV29-1 | - | TRBD1 | CSVQGAEAFF | TGCAGCGTTCAGGGGGCTGAAGCTTTCTTT
TRBJ2-7 | TRBV6-5 | - | TRBD1 | CATRATGGHEQYF | TGTGCCACCCGTGCGACAGGGGGACACGAGCAGTACTTC
TRBJ2-5 | TRBV4-2 | few | TRBD2 | CASSQDDQRGLQETQYF | TGTGCCAGCAGCCAAGATGATCAGCGGGGGTTACAAGAGACCCAGTACTTC
TRBJ2-3 | TRBV4-3 | few | - | CASSQGHTDTQYF | TGCGCCAGCAGCCAGGGTCACACAGATACGCAGTATTTT
TRBJ2-5 | TRBV5-1 | - | - | CASSVRFPPLSETQYF | TGCGCCAGCAGCGTACGTTTTCCCCCTTTATCGGAGACCCAGTACTTC
TRBJ2-3 | TRBV12-3/TRBV12-4 | - | - | CASSLAMSGASQDTQYF | TGTGCCAGCAGTTTAGCGATGAGCGGAGCTTCTCAAGATACGCAGTATTTT
TRBJ2-3 | TRBV2 | - | - | CASSEAGVGTDTQYF | TGTGCCAGCAGTGAAGCGGGGGTCGGCACAGATACGCAGTATTTT
TRBJ1-2 | TRBV20-1 | once | - | CSAGNSYTF | TGCAGTGCTGGGAATAGCTACACCTTC
TRBJ2-2 | TRBV6-5 | few | - | CASSQTGINTGELFF | TGTGCCAGCAGCCAAACAGGGATCAACACCGGGGAGCTGTTTTTT
TRBJ2-5 | TRBV4-3 | few | - | CASSQDRMGETQYF | TGCGCCAGCAGCCAAGATAGGATGGGAGAGACCCAGTACTTC
TRBJ1-1 | TRBV12-3/TRBV12-4 | few | TRBD1 | CASSRGGATAEAFF | TGTGCCAGCAGCCGAGGGGGCGCGACGGCCGAAGCTTTCTTT
TRBJ1-2 | TRBV20-1 | few | TRBD1 | CSAGPGTANYGYTF | TGCAGTGCTGGACCCGGGACAGCTAACTATGGCTACACCTTC
TRBJ1-2 | TRBV6-1 | few | - | CASSENPTYGYTF | TGTGCCAGCAGTGAAAATCCTACCTATGGCTACACCTTC
TRBJ2-3 | TRBV20-1 | few | TRBD2 | CSARAPSGGTTDTQYF | TGCAGTGCTAGGGCCCCAAGCGGGGGGACCACAGATACGCAGTATTTT
TRBJ2-1 | TRBV7-8 | - | - | CASSLEPLGEYNEQFF | TGTGCCAGCAGCTTAGAGCCTTTGGGCGAGTACAATGAGCAGTTCTTC
TRBJ2-7 | TRBV6-6 | few | - | CASSYSGLNYEQYF | TGTGCCAGCAGTTACTCGGGACTTAACTACGAGCAGTACTTC
TRBJ2-1 | TRBV5-1 | - | - | CASSLTGPGRGNEQFF | TGCGCCAGCAGCTTGACAGGGCCAGGGAGAGGCAATGAGCAGTTCTTC
TRBJ2-7 | TRBV12-3/TRBV12-4 | - | - | CASSPMDAARYEQYF | TGTGCCAGCAGCCCCATGGACGCGGCTAGGTACGAGCAGTACTTC
TRBJ1-2 | TRBV27 | once | - | CASSVSIGLNGYTF | TGTGCCAGCAGTGTATCTATAGGGTTGAATGGCTACACCTTC
TRBJ2-7 | TRBV7-9 | - | - | CASSPPTLSSYDQYF | TGTGCCAGCAGCCCCCCTACGTTAAGCTCCTACGATCAGTACTTC
TRBJ2-1 | TRBV28 | - | - | CASRLRGWSSYNEQFF | TGTGCCAGCAGATTAAGGGGTTGGAGCTCCTACAATGAGCAGTTCTTC
TRBJ2-1 | TRBV24-1 | - | TRBD1 | CATSDPAPGTAQFF | TGTGCCACCAGTGACCCCGCCCCCGGGACAGCGCAGTTCTTC
TRBJ2-5 | TRBV7-2 | - | TRBD1 | CASSRGTGDRTQYF | TGTGCCAGCAGCAGGGGGACAGGGGATCGGACCCAGTACTTC
TRBJ2-5 | TRBV7-9 | few | TRBD1 | CASSRRTGPLGETQYF | TGTGCCAGCAGCCGAAGGACAGGGCCCCTAGGGGAGACCCAGTACTTC
TRBJ2-3 | TRBV27 | few | - | CASSFFSTDTQYF | TGTGCCAGCAGTTTCTTTAGCACAGATACGCAGTATTTT
TRBJ2-2 | TRBV7-2 | - | - | CASSLAPIDTGELFF | TGTGCCAGCAGCTTAGCGCCCATCGACACCGGGGAGCTGTTTTTT
TRBJ2-5 | TRBV29-1 | - | TRBD1 | CSVEGLDRGRGKETQYF | TGCAGCGTCGAGGGCCTGGACAGGGGCCGTGGGAAAGAGACCCAGTACTTC
TRBJ2-5 | TRBV7-2 | - | - | CASSSDPTGQYF | TGTGCCAGCAGCTCCGACCCGACTGGGCAGTACTTC
TRBJ2-7 | TRBV24-1 | few | - | CATTYRNSSYEQYF | TGTGCCACCACATACAGAAACAGCTCCTACGAGCAGTACTTC
TRBJ2-1 | TRBV12-5 | - | - | CASGLGQSYNEQFF | TGTGCTAGTGGTTTGGGGCAGTCATACAATGAGCAGTTCTTC
TRBJ1-2 | TRBV6-1 | - | - | CASSISDYGYTF | TGTGCCAGCAGTATAAGCGACTATGGCTACACCTTC
TRBJ2-1 | TRBV7-2 | - | TRBD2 | CASSHLGRGGVNEQFF | TGTGCCAGCAGCCATCTTGGGCGGGGGGGCGTAAATGAGCAGTTCTTC
TRBJ2-1 | TRBV18 | - | - | CASSPQVGGPYNEQFF | TGTGCCAGCTCACCCCAGGTCGGGGGCCCCTACAATGAGCAGTTCTTC
TRBJ2-3 | TRBV5-1 | few | TRBD1 | CASSLVTSDRVTQYF | TGCGCCAGCAGTTTGGTGACCTCGGACAGGGTCACGCAGTATTTT
TRBJ1-4 | TRBV6-5 | - | - | CASSRVEGGKLFF | TGTGCCAGCAGTAGGGTAGAGGGAGGAAAACTGTTTTTT
TRBJ2-7 | TRBV6-5 | few | TRBD1 | CASSYSMTGATYEQYF | TGTGCCAGCAGTTACTCGATGACAGGGGCTACCTACGAGCAGTACTTC
TRBJ2-1 | TRBV7-2 | - | TRBD2 | CASSLAGGASSYNEQFF | TGTGCCAGCAGCCTAGCCGGGGGGGCAAGCTCCTACAATGAGCAGTTCTTC
TRBJ2-5 | TRBV20-1 | few | TRBD2 | CSGDAGVVVETQYF | TGCAGTGGAGACGCGGGGGTTGTGGTAGAGACCCAGTACTTC
TRBJ2-3 | TRBV7-9 | - | TRBD1 | CASSPQTGANTDTQYF | TGTGCCAGCAGCCCTCAGACAGGGGCTAACACAGATACGCAGTATTTT
TRBJ2-5 | TRBV5-6 | - | TRBD2 | CASSSGAGGIQETQYF | TGTGCCAGCAGCTCAGGAGCGGGGGGGATCCAAGAGACCCAGTACTTC